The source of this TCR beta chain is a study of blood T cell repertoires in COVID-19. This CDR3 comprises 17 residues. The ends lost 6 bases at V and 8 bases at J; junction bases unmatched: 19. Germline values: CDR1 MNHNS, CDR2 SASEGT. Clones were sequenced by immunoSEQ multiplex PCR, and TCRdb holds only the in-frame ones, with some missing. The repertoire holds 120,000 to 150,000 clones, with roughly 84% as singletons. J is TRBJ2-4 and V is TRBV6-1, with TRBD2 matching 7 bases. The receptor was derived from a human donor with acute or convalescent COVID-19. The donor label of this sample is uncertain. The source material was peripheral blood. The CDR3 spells CASSEPNIGRYGYIQYF. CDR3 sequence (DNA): TGTGCCAGCAGCGAACCGAACATCGGGAGGTATGGGTACATTCAGTACTTC.